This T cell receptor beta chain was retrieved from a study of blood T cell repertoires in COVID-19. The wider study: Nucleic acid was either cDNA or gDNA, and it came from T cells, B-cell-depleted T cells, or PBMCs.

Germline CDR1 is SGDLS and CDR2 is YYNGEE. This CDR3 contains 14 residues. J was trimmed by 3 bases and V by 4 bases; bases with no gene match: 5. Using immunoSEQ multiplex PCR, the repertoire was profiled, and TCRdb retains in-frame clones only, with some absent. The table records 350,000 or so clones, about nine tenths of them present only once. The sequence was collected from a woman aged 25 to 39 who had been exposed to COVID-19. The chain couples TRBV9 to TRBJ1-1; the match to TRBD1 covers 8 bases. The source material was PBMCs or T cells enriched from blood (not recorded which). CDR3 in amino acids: CASSPQGAHTEAFF. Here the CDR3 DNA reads TGTGCCAGCAGCCCCCAGGGGGCGCACACTGAAGCTTTCTTT.